This T cell receptor (beta chain) came from a study of regulatory T cells in long-lasting Graves disease. This clonotype was seen repeatedly, ten times or more. Its cognate antigen is unknown. Time point described: newly diagnosed GD, antithyroid drugs for less than 3 months. The authors made the TCR library using RNA they extracted from PBMCs. The source of the patients was an endocrinology department in Xi'an, China. The CDR3 has 16 amino acids. CDR1 and CDR2 (germline): SGHTA, FQGTGA. Trimming shortened V by 1 base and J by 7 bases, and 17 bases separated the two germline ends. Study-wide points: Favored gene segments in persistent disease were TRBV28, TRBJ1-2 and TRBJ2-5. Whereas new patients shared 970 or so public clonotypes, persistent patients shared more, at 2,500 to 3,500.

Construction of TCR beta libraries relied on iRepertoire HTBI primers and on Arm-PCR targeting CDR3 regions. One entry per CDR3 protein results from TCRdb running MiXCR on the multiplex PCR reads. Among over 400,000 distinct CDR3 sequences listed, 14% were seen once. These sequences were also reported in another study, on T cells in Graves' hyperthyroidism and ophthalmopathy. Per that study: A model using 13 V-J features told ophthalmopathy apart from stable hyperthyroidism.

The chain carries TRBV7-3 and TRBJ1-5, with a possible D match to TRBD1 (6 bases). The receptor's source is a woman between 50 and 59 years old with Graves disease. Specimen: peripheral blood mononuclear cells (PBMCs), collected at new diagnosis, from a patient treated with antithyroid drugs. The CDR3 DNA reads TGTGCCAGCAGCTTAAGTCCCGGGGGCGTCGGGCAGCCCCAGCATTTT. Translating gives CASSLSPGGVGQPQHF.